This is a list of T cell receptor beta chains from one sample in a study of T cells in Graves' hyperthyroidism and ophthalmopathy. TCRdb recomputed calls from the multiplex PCR reads with MiXCR, one row per CDR3 protein. This sample has fewer than 900,000 distinct CDR3 sequences, with about a sixth found just once. What was sequenced was blood. The receptors derive from a man younger than 35 with Graves' hyperthyroidism. CDR3s include the opening cysteine and the closing phenylalanine or tryptophan. The D gene is left open where the match is weak. Rows give clone size only sometimes, using once, few, many, or a class for an expanded clone.

NA | TRBJ2-1 | many | TRBV14 | TGTGCCAGCAGCCCCATGATACAGACATACAATGAGCAGTTCTTC | CASSPMIQTYNEQFF
NA | TRBJ2-7 | few | TRBV29-1 | TGCAGCGTTAGTCCCAACGAACTCCACGAGCAGTACTTC | CSVSPNELHEQYF
TRBD1 | TRBJ2-7 | few | TRBV30 | TGTGCCTGGATCTCTCCGGGACAGGGGGCCGACGAGCAGTACTTC | CAWISPGQGADEQYF
TRBD1 | TRBJ1-2 | many | TRBV28 | TGTGCCAGCAGTGAAAGGGGGCTCTATGGCTACACCTTC | CASSERGLYGYTF
NA | TRBJ2-1 | many | TRBV19 | TGTGCCAGTAGTCCCCCTACTTCTCTTCGCTCCTACAATGAGCAGTTCTTC | CASSPPTSLRSYNEQFF
NA | TRBJ2-1 | few | TRBV12-5 | TGTGCTAGTGGTTTGGTAATGCTCTCCTACAATGAGCAGTTCTTC | CASGLVMLSYNEQFF
NA | TRBJ1-5 | NA | TRBV5-5 | TGTGCCAGCAGCTTGTGGGGGGCTGGCAATCAGCCCCAGCATTTT | CASSLWGAGNQPQHF
NA | TRBJ1-2 | NA | TRBV7-6 | TGTGCCAGCAGCCGCGGGCCGGGGGAAGGCTACACCTTC | CASSRGPGEGYTF
TRBD1 | TRBJ2-7 | few | TRBV11-3 | TGTGCCAGCAGCTTCGAGGGACAGAGCTCCTACGAGCAGTACTTC | CASSFEGQSSYEQYF
NA | TRBJ2-5 | many | TRBV10-2 | TGCGCCAGCAGTGGGGCCCTGGAGACCCAGTACTTC | CASSGALETQYF
TRBD2 | TRBJ2-4 | many | TRBV6-2/TRBV6-3 | TGTGCCAGCAGTTATAGCGGGAGCTCGAAAAACATTCAGTACTTC | CASSYSGSSKNIQYF
TRBD2 | TRBJ2-3 | many | TRBV18 | TGTGCCAGCTCACCGGACGTCGACGCGGGGGCAGATACGCAGTATTTT | CASSPDVDAGADTQYF
TRBD1 | TRBJ2-7 | many | TRBV28 | TGTGCCAGCAGTCCGCCCGGGACAGGGTTCTACGAGCAGTACTTC | CASSPPGTGFYEQYF
TRBD2 | TRBJ2-7 | few | TRBV4-1 | TGCGCCAGCAGCCGAGAGACTAGCGGGGCCTACGAGCAGTACTTC | CASSRETSGAYEQYF
NA | TRBJ2-1 | NA | TRBV7-9 | TGTGCCAGCAGCACCGCCTCAGGAAATGAGCAGTTCTTC | CASSTASGNEQFF
TRBD2 | TRBJ2-5 | many | TRBV6-2/TRBV6-3 | TGTGCCAGCAGTTATTCTAGCGGGTACCAAGAGACCCAGTACTTC | CASSYSSGYQETQYF
NA | TRBJ2-1 | NA | TRBV14 | TGTGCCAGCAGCCGAGGGGGGCTCCACAATGAGCAGTTCTTC | CASSRGGLHNEQFF